This paragraph reports one T cell receptor (beta chain). The sample originates from a study of technical replicates of blood from a handful of donors. Data came from immunoSEQ multiplex PCR; TCRdb stores just in-frame clones and leaves some out. The data hold about 53,000 clones, with 85% to 90% observed a single time. The CDR3 loop spans 11 amino acids. The V gene lost 2 bases and the J gene lost 10 bases, with 6 bases spanning the gap. Germline-derived CDR1 and CDR2 are SGHTS and YDEGEE. The sequence derives from a human donor in good health. Some clones in this sample may be carry-over from other donors' samples. Sequencing was performed on PBMCs. This chain joins TRBV5-8 and TRBJ1-4; D unresolved. CDR3 region: CASSLTGKLFF. CDR3 coding DNA: TGTGCCAGCAGCTTAACGGGAAAACTGTTTTTT.